A selection of T cell receptor beta chains follows, all from one sample in a study of blood T cell repertoires in COVID-19. Sequencing used immunoSEQ multiplex PCR; TCRdb keeps in-frame clones, though not all of them. This table holds under 75,000 clones, over 75% found once. Sequenced material: peripheral blood. Receptors originate from a man in his sixties with acute or convalescent COVID-19. Each CDR3 is given with its conserved first and last residue.

v_gene,CDR3aa
TRBV30,CAWRGGQLTGELFF
TRBV29-1,CSVEEVTGPYGYTF
TRBV28,CASSYPGQGAYGYTF
TRBV2,CASGTGTASNQPQHF
TRBV7-8,CASSTRQGAKNIQYF
TRBV7-8,CASSPKGWGSPQHF
TRBV6-5,CASLRQAMNTEAFF
TRBV7-8,CASSLRRTDTEAFF
TRBV5-1,CASSDDLQGAEAFF
TRBV7-8,CASLPKGGQGGYGYTF
TRBV11-3,CASSLVGTAEAFF
TRBV2,CASRQGAQDTIYF